This is a list of T cell receptor beta chains from one sample in a study of T-cell reconstitution after alpha-beta-depleted transplantation in children. TCRdb redid the calling of the PCR reads with MiXCR, one entry per CDR3 protein. The data hold roughly 610,000 distinct CDR3 sequences, with 8% to 11% observed a single time. Source: PBMCs from the stem cell graft donor, taken from the stem cell graft. The receptors come from a human donor who donated a stem cell graft to a child with acute myeloid leukemia. Both conserved end residues are part of each CDR3. Fields, in order: clone size, J gene, V gene, D gene, CDR3 protein, CDR3 DNA. The D gene is left open where the match is weak. Some rows mark clone size as missing; the rest say once, few, many or name a class of expanded clone.

-	TRBJ2-5	TRBV29-1	-	CSVDYALGETQYF	TGCAGCGTTGACTACGCCTTAGGGGAGACCCAGTACTTC
-	TRBJ2-5	TRBV7-3	-	CASSSFPSAQETQYF	TGTGCCAGCAGCTCATTCCCTAGCGCACAAGAGACCCAGTACTTC
few	TRBJ1-5	TRBV30	-	CAWSGSNQPQHF	TGTGCCTGGAGCGGTAGCAATCAGCCCCAGCATTTT
few	TRBJ2-3	TRBV7-2	TRBD2	CASSLAVLAGTPSTDTQYF	TGTGCCAGCAGCTTAGCGGTCCTAGCGGGAACCCCCAGCACAGATACGCAGTATTTT
many	TRBJ1-5	TRBV29-1	TRBD1	CSVGGGGDQPQHF	TGCAGCGTTGGGGGAGGGGGCGATCAGCCCCAGCATTTT
many	TRBJ2-7	TRBV20-1	-	CSAADNRYEQYF	TGCAGTGCCGCTGACAACCGCTACGAGCAGTACTTC
-	TRBJ2-5	TRBV20-1	TRBD2	CSADLSTSGRGKETQYF	TGCAGTGCTGACCTTTCGACTAGCGGGAGGGGGAAAGAGACCCAGTACTTC
many	TRBJ1-3	TRBV12-3/TRBV12-4	-	CASSLWGAGNTIYF	TGTGCCAGCAGTTTATGGGGCGCTGGAAACACCATATATTTT
many	TRBJ2-5	TRBV29-1	TRBD2	CSVGGLAVQETQYF	TGCAGCGTTGGTGGGCTAGCGGTCCAAGAGACCCAGTACTTC
-	TRBJ1-5	TRBV19	-	CASSGGWPQHF	TGTGCCAGTAGCGGGGGGTGGCCCCAGCATTTT
few	TRBJ2-2	TRBV29-1	-	CSVEDRLSSSTGELFF	TGCAGCGTTGAAGATAGGCTAAGCTCGAGCACCGGGGAGCTGTTTTTT